The 9 T cell receptor beta chains below all came from one sample that was sequenced in a study of breast tumors, draining lymph nodes, adjacent tissues. The lymph nodes were axillary draining lymph nodes from breast cancer patients. TCRdb reprocessed the multiplex PCR reads via MiXCR and lists one record per CDR3 protein. The profile shows 200,000 or so distinct CDR3 sequences, about 32% of them singletons. Sequencing was performed on axillary lymph node tissue. Receptors were obtained from a female donor with breast cancer. Some clones in this sample may be carry-over from other donors' samples.

Worth noting for this clonotype: This could be a read error, since a much larger clone is one nucleotide away. V and J are TRBV6-4 and TRBJ2-7; TRBD2 matches 10 bases. CDR1 is MRHNA and CDR2 is SNTAGT in the germline V gene. There are 15 residues in the CDR3. The DNA for the CDR3 is TGTGCCGGCAGTGATTTACTAGCGGGGACCTACGAGCAGTACTTC. Its translation: CAGSDLLAGTYEQYF.

In its sample, this clonotype was seen many times. The rearrangement joins TRBV6-5 to TRBJ2-6; D may be TRBD2 (7 bases). Trimming removed 5 bases from V and 0 bases from J, with 14 bases in between. Germline CDR1 MNHEY, CDR2 SVGAGI. This CDR3 has 17 residues. DNA for the CDR3: TGTGCCAGCAGTAAACGGCGGGGGCCCTCTGGGGCCAACGTCCTGACTTTC. It translates to CASSKRRGPSGANVLTF.

There are many counts of this clonotype. The gene calls are TRBV5-4 and TRBJ2-5, with 7 bases identical to TRBD1. In germline, CDR1 is SGHNT, CDR2 YYREEE (reference sequence). This CDR3 has 15 amino acids. V lost 4 bases and J lost 2; bases outside the gene matches: 8. As DNA, the CDR3 is TGTGCCAGCAGCCCAGGGACAGATCGACAAGAGACCCAGTACTTC. Translating it yields CASSPGTDRQETQYF.

This chain uses TRBV20-1 with TRBJ2-3, with TRBD2 identical over 7 bases. V lost 1 base, J lost 2 bases, and 6 bases stayed unmatched. The CDR3 is made up of 15 amino acids. Per germline, CDR1 DFQATT and CDR2 SNEGSKA (reference sequence). The CDR3 DNA reads as TGCAGTGCTAGAGCCAGGGAGGGGAACACAGATACGCAGTATTTT. Protein sequence: CSARAREGNTDTQYF.

The rearrangement uses TRBV7-8 and TRBJ1-5; D might be TRBD1 (5 bases). V lost 8 bases to trimming and J lost 3 bases, with 8 bases between them. CDR3 size: 12 residues. From germline, CDR1 is SGHVS and CDR2 FQNEAQ. The CDR3 bases are TGTGCCAGCCGGGGGGACAATCAGCCCCAGCATTTT. Protein product: CASRGDNQPQHF.

This clonotype was seen repeatedly, ten times or more. The chain employs TRBV20-1 and TRBJ1-4; D is unresolved. CDR1 is DFQATT and CDR2 is SNEGSKA in the germline V gene (reference sequence). V was cut by 1 base and J by 2 bases, with 5 bases left in between. The CDR3 runs 13 residues. The DNA for the CDR3 is TGCAGTGCTAGAGCTGGGACTAATGAAAAACTGTTTTTT. Its protein is CSARAGTNEKLFF.

About this clonotype itself: Just one base apart from a much larger clone, this may be a read error. The genes are TRBV5-1 and TRBJ1-2; 7 positions agree with TRBD1. In germline, CDR1 is SGHRS, CDR2 YFSETQ. The CDR3 length is 15 residues. The DNA of the CDR3 is TGCGCCAGCGGCTTGGGACAGCTCAACAACTATGGCTACACCTTC. It yields the protein CASGLGQLNNYGYTF.

This clonotype occurred many times. V is TRBV5-1 and J is TRBJ2-5; TRBD2 matches at 15 bases. V gave up 4 bases and J gave up 5 bases; unmatched junction bases: 9. Germline V gene sequence: CDR1 SGHRS, CDR2 YFSETQ. CDR3 length: 17 amino acids. The CDR3 is CASSHGLAGGRAETQYF. The DNA for the CDR3 is TGCGCCAGCAGCCACGGACTAGCGGGGGGGCGAGCGGAGACCCAGTACTTC.

The V and J genes are TRBV6-2 or TRBV6-3 and TRBJ1-2; 11 positions match TRBD1. The CDR3 is 14 amino acids. Looked up from germline, CDR1 is MNHEY and CDR2 is SVGEGT. After removal of 4 bases from V and 8 bases from J, the junction contained 6 bases not matched to a gene. Here the CDR3 DNA reads TGTGCCAGCAGTTCTACGGACAGGGGGCAGGGCTACACCTTC. Its translation is CASSSTDRGQGYTF.